This T cell receptor (beta chain) was profiled in a study of blood T cell repertoires in COVID-19. Method: immunoSEQ multiplex PCR; TCRdb's copy keeps in-frame clones and lacks some. The profile shows some 80,000 clones, roughly 78% of them singletons. This sequence originates from a woman at least 80 years old with active or convalescent COVID-19. The specimen was peripheral blood.

The CDR3 nucleotides are TGCGCCAGCAGCTTGCCTAGCGGGAGTATCACAGATACGCAGTATTTT. Amino acid sequence: CASSLPSGSITDTQYF. The V call is TRBV5-1, the J call TRBJ2-3; 10 bases are shared with TRBD2. Germline V gives CDR1 SGHRS, CDR2 YFSETQ. V lost 1 base, J lost 2 bases, and 4 bases stayed unmatched. The CDR3 sequence is 16 residues long.